The 19 T cell receptor beta chains reported below all come from one sample, sequenced in a study of CXCR3-negative and CXCR3-positive naive CD8 T cells. cDNA libraries for TRB were generated by 5' RACE incorporating UMI labels. TCRdb reprocessed the 5' RACE reads; each CDR3 protein has one entry and no DNA is given. The listing contains about 86,000 distinct CDR3 sequences. These receptors' antigens are unknown. Findings and limits, study-wide: Higher TRB CDR3 hydrophobicity marked CXCR3-positive naive cells relative to CXCR3-negative naive cells.

The sample comprised naive CXCR3+ CD8+ T cells from blood. Subset in this sample: CD45RO-CCR7+CD27+CD95- naive CD8+ T cells expressing CXCR3 (TNR3+). Source of these receptors: a human donor in good health. Some clones in this sample may be carry-over from other donors' samples.

The CDR3 is CASSYSTGDETQYF. This rearrangement joins TRBV6-5 to TRBJ2-5; the D call of TRBD1 rests on TCRdb alone, since no DNA is present to check it. Germline V gene lookup returns CDR1 MNHEY and CDR2 SVGAGI. This CDR3 region has 14 residues.

CDR3 sequence reads: CSAETTNYGYTF. This chain links TRBV20-1 with TRBJ1-2. The length of the CDR3 is 12 residues. CDR1 is DFQATT and CDR2 is SNEGSKA in the germline V gene (reference sequence).

The J gene is TRBJ2-1, the V gene TRBV28. The CDR3 extends over 13 amino acids. CDR1 is MDHEN, CDR2 SYDVKM, per germline. CDR3 protein: CASSIWVYTEQFF.

This rearrangement joins TRBV7-2 to TRBJ1-2; with no DNA, the TCRdb D assignment of TRBD1 cannot be verified. This CDR3 has 15 residues. Germline CDR1 is SGHTA and CDR2 is FQGNSA. The CDR3 is CASSYDPGQGDGYTF.

This sequence joins TRBV12-3 or TRBV12-4 and TRBJ1-5. The CDR3 runs to 13 residues. The CDR3 loop is CASRAGGLQPQHF.

The genes are TRBV29-1 and TRBJ2-1; TCRdb designates TRBD1, a call that cannot be tested without DNA. This CDR3 is built from 15 residues. Germline-derived CDR1 and CDR2 are SQVTM and ANQGSEA. The CDR3 spells CSVDGGPGQYNEQFF.

The chain combines TRBV27 with TRBJ2-1; TCRdb outputs TRBD1, but without DNA this stays unchecked. In germline, CDR1 is MNHEY, CDR2 SMNVEV (reference sequence). The CDR3 runs to 14 residues. The CDR3 spells CASSFSGGTNEQFF.

This chain's CDR3 is CASSVWAGGTDTQYF. The chain links TRBV9 to TRBJ2-3; TCRdb selects TRBD2, and the lack of DNA leaves this call unchecked. The CDR3 length is 15 residues. The germline CDR1 and CDR2 sequences are SGDLS and YYNGEE.

The chain combines TRBV7-8 with TRBJ2-2; TCRdb selects TRBD2, and the lack of DNA leaves this call unchecked. The CDR3 extends over 17 amino acids. Germline loops: CDR1 SGHVS, CDR2 FQNEAQ. This chain's CDR3 is CASSLLSGGTNTGELFF. Full variable domain (remainder filled in from reference TRBV7-8 and TRBJ2-2): GAGVSQSPRYKVAKRGQDVALRCDPISGHVSLFWYQQALGQGPEFLTYFQNEAQLDKSGLPSDRFFAERPEGSVSTLKIQRTQQEDSAVYLCASSLLSGGTNTGELFFGEGSRLTVL.

The gene calls are TRBV27 and TRBJ2-7; lacking DNA, the TRBD1 call made by TCRdb goes unchecked. Germline V gene lookup returns CDR1 MNHEY and CDR2 SMNVEV (reference sequence). There are 14 residues in the CDR3. This chain's CDR3 is CASSLQGESREQYF.

The V gene is TRBV27, the J gene TRBJ2-2; there is no DNA to check the TCRdb D call of TRBD1. The CDR3 sequence is 18 residues long. Germline CDR1 and CDR2: MNHEY and SMNVEV (reference sequence). This chain's CDR3 is CASSPDPPTGSVTGELFF.

The chain has TRBV5-6 and TRBJ2-2; lacking DNA, the TRBD2 call made by TCRdb goes unchecked. Per germline, CDR1 SGHDT and CDR2 YYEEEE. This CDR3 comprises 16 residues. CDR3: CASSLGLAGVTGELFF.

The chain is built from TRBV29-1 and TRBJ2-7; the D call of TRBD2 rests on TCRdb alone, since no DNA is present to check it. This CDR3 comprises 14 residues. Germline V gene data show CDR1 as SQVTM and CDR2 as ANQGSEA. CDR3 in amino acids: CSVEDPSGGYEQYF.

V usage is TRBV13 and J usage is TRBJ2-5; checking the TCRdb D call of TRBD2 is not possible without DNA. The CDR3 is made up of 15 amino acids. Germline V gene sequence: CDR1 PRHDT, CDR2 FYEKMQ (reference sequence). CDR3 loop: CASSISGGGQETQYF.

The chain joins TRBV13 to TRBJ2-7; TCRdb's D call, TRBD2, is unchecked because there is no DNA. This CDR3 has 14 residues. The V gene's germline CDR1 is PRHDT and CDR2 FYEKMQ (reference sequence). CDR3 protein: CASSLREIAYEQYF.

The chain uses TRBV14 and TRBJ2-7. Germline V gene lookup returns CDR1 SGHDN and CDR2 FVKESK. This CDR3 comprises 14 residues. The CDR3 is CASSQDLWRYEQYF.

The chain recombines TRBV23-1 with TRBJ1-1; as DNA is missing, the TRBD1 call by TCRdb cannot be tested. TRBV23-1 is marked as an open reading frame, function uncertain. The CDR3 has 15 amino acids. The CDR3 loop reads CASEPKIQGTTEAFF.

The V and J genes are TRBV7-9 and TRBJ1-1. Germline V gives CDR1 SEHNR, CDR2 FQNEAQ (reference sequence). CDR3 length equals 12 residues. CDR3 loop: CASSSGATEAFF.

The CDR3 region is CASSLDTGELFF. The gene calls are TRBV5-1 and TRBJ2-2. The CDR3 length is 12 residues. Germline-derived CDR1 and CDR2 are SGHRS and YFSETQ.